This T cell receptor beta chain was documented in a study of T cells after yellow fever vaccination (dated 2019 in TCRdb). Study-level background: The SMART-Seq v4 Ultra Low Input RNA kit was used to prepare libraries from fractions with low cell numbers. To follow T-cell clones before and after primary and booster YFV17D yellow fever vaccination, bulk TCR alpha and beta repertoires were sequenced over time. The cohort comprised two healthy male donors, one aged 18 to 30 and one aged 30 to 40 years. Blood was drawn at multiple timepoints before and after primary and secondary immunization, with bulk PBMC replicates and cell subsets isolated.

Based on the germline V gene (reference sequence), the CDR1 and CDR2 sequences are LNHNV and YYDKDF. The CDR3 sequence holds 14 residues, the cysteine and phenylalanine included. The only DNA kept is the CDR3, 42 bases in frame from the first base. V is trimmed back by 7 bases and J by 0 bases, and the junction contains 2 bases that no gene match accounts for. This sample was sequenced with an Illumina NovaSeq 6000. Synthesis of TCR cDNA relied on 5'RACE template switching, a step that introduced a universal primer site along with unique molecular identifiers. Priming for cDNA synthesis came from both the TCR alpha and TCR beta constant segments. Libraries were amplified in two PCR steps, with sample barcodes and sequencing adapters added in the second step. Sequencing of the libraries was done on either Illumina HiSeq 2500 (2x100 bp) or NovaSeq (2x150 bp). On the authors' methods: MIGEC was used to demultiplex reads and collapse the reads into UMI consensus sequences, and MiXCR was used for V(D)J alignment. Clonotypes responding to the vaccine were identified with edgeR on replicate PBMC samples, with the criteria of FDR below 0.01 and a log2 fold change above 5 up to day 15. Each bulk clonotype received a CD4 or CD8 identity based on whether the sequenced CD4 or CD8 repertoire contained that clonotype at higher abundance. The raw public reads went through TCRdb reprocessing: fastp at Q25, MiXCR clone calling, in-frame beta chains kept. Records with the same CDR3 protein are collapsed into one entry carrying the most frequent genes and DNA. What appears here as the V and J calls and clone size reflects TCRdb's work, not the paper's. Recorded for this sample are approximately 300,000 distinct CDR3 sequences; about 10% of them occurred a single time. The ten largest make up about 3.3% of the sample.

The research as a whole found: Only a couple of donors were included in the study, so the extent to which the findings can be generalized is limited. FACS-sorted repertoires could contain abundant contaminating clonotypes from the bulk population, so computational filtering was required. Compared with the primary T-cell response, the secondary T-cell response was faster but weaker, reaching its peak on day 5 rather than on day 15. Most clones expanded after primary vaccination were re-detected after the booster (about 96% of CD4 and approximately 88% of CD8), suggesting broad memory maintenance. A small share of clonotypes was detected in both CD4 and CD8 compartments, with the overlap likely arising from convergent recombination.

On this clonotype itself: It lacks a known antigen. Per-base quality was not reported, and no clone a single base away is much larger than it.

The label giving this sample's treatment or condition can be read as: live attenuated yellow fever vaccine strain. A standard Ficoll-Paque protocol was used to isolate PBMCs from peripheral blood. Dynabeads CD4 and CD8 positive selection kits were used to isolate CD4 and CD8 T-cell fractions. TriZol was used to extract RNA from bulk PBMCs, CD4 and CD8 fractions, and dextramer-positive and dextramer-negative fractions. The sample here was CD4+ T cells sorted from PBMCs, taken 45 days after the yellow fever booster vaccination. This TCR derives from a man younger than 35 who received the YFV17D yellow fever vaccine. The chain couples TRBV15 to TRBJ2-1; TRBD2 lines up with 8 middle nucleotides. The CDR3 protein is CATIAGSSYNEQFF. The nucleotides are TGTGCCACCATAGCGGGGAGCTCCTACAATGAGCAGTTCTTC.